A selection of T cell receptor beta chains follows, all from one sample in a study of Ad26.COV2.S vaccination and SARS-CoV-2 variants. Generated by immunoSEQ multiplex PCR, the TCRdb table keeps only in-frame clones and is missing some. The profile covers 350,000 to 500,000 clones, with about 92% appearing a single time and more than 3.5% taken by the ten largest. Sequenced material: peripheral blood, taken in a trial of Ad26.COV2.S vaccine versus placebo. All receptors derive from a person aged 18 to 59 who received the Ad26.COV2.S COVID-19 vaccine or a placebo. The CDR3 runs from the conserved cysteine through the conserved F or W. The order of the fields is V gene, clone size, D gene, J gene, CDR3 protein, CDR3 DNA. A D gene is named only where the DNA matches it firmly. Clone sizes are given selectively: once, few, many, or a class where the clone is expanded.

V gene: TRBV4-2
clone size: .
D gene: .
J gene: TRBJ2-7
CDR3 protein: CASSPPGSGASDYEQYF
CDR3 DNA: TGTGCCAGCAGCCCCCCCGGATCGGGGGCGTCGGATTACGAGCAGTACTTC

V gene: TRBV24-1
clone size: .
D gene: TRBD1
J gene: TRBJ2-7
CDR3 protein: CATSDTPGTGRTNEQYF
CDR3 DNA: TGTGCCACCAGTGACACACCAGGGACAGGGAGAACTAACGAGCAGTACTTC

V gene: TRBV7-2
clone size: .
D gene: .
J gene: TRBJ2-3
CDR3 protein: CASSVRRQVYTDTQYF
CDR3 DNA: TGTGCCAGCAGCGTTCGCCGACAGGTTTACACAGATACGCAGTATTTT

V gene: TRBV7-3
clone size: .
D gene: .
J gene: TRBJ1-2
CDR3 protein: CASSCRYGYTF
CDR3 DNA: TGTGCCAGCAGCTGCCGGTATGGCTACACCTTC

V gene: TRBV2
clone size: .
D gene: .
J gene: TRBJ2-1
CDR3 protein: CASSEAIGSQARGQFF
CDR3 DNA: TGTGCCAGCAGTGAAGCCATTGGGAGCCAGGCCCGGGGGCAGTTCTTC

V gene: TRBV7-2
clone size: .
D gene: .
J gene: TRBJ2-1
CDR3 protein: CASSFFLLRNNEQFF
CDR3 DNA: TGTGCCAGCAGCTTCTTCCTCCTTCGCAACAATGAGCAGTTCTTC

V gene: TRBV5-1
clone size: .
D gene: .
J gene: TRBJ2-7
CDR3 protein: CASSSHYEQYF
CDR3 DNA: TGCGCCAGCAGCTCGCACTACGAGCAGTACTTC

V gene: TRBV29-1
clone size: .
D gene: TRBD2
J gene: TRBJ2-3
CDR3 protein: CSVDRAGERTDTQYF
CDR3 DNA: TGCAGCGTTGACCGAGCGGGAGAGCGCACAGATACGCAGTATTTT

V gene: TRBV2
clone size: few
D gene: TRBD2
J gene: TRBJ2-7
CDR3 protein: CASSLAGEILEYF
CDR3 DNA: TGTGCCAGCAGTCTAGCGGGAGAAATATTGGAGTACTTC

V gene: TRBV7-3
clone size: .
D gene: .
J gene: TRBJ2-1
CDR3 protein: CASSVQGPTSYNEQFF
CDR3 DNA: TGTGCCAGCAGCGTACAGGGCCCTACTTCCTACAATGAGCAGTTCTTC

V gene: TRBV9
clone size: once
D gene: .
J gene: TRBJ2-1
CDR3 protein: CASSVLGEKQFF
CDR3 DNA: TGTGCCAGCAGCGTGTTAGGTGAAAAACAGTTCTTC

V gene: TRBV7-8
clone size: .
D gene: .
J gene: TRBJ2-7
CDR3 protein: CASSSSRGGTYEQYF
CDR3 DNA: TGTGCCAGCAGCTCGAGCCGGGGCGGAACCTACGAGCAGTACTTC

V gene: TRBV12-5
clone size: .
D gene: .
J gene: TRBJ1-1
CDR3 protein: CASGLGGDYLTEAFF
CDR3 DNA: TGTGCTAGTGGTTTGGGGGGGGATTATTTGACTGAAGCTTTCTTT

V gene: TRBV7-2
clone size: .
D gene: .
J gene: TRBJ1-2
CDR3 protein: CASSFDGAVYGYTF
CDR3 DNA: TGTGCCAGCAGCTTCGATGGGGCAGTTTATGGCTACACCTTC

V gene: TRBV25-1
clone size: .
D gene: .
J gene: TRBJ2-7
CDR3 protein: CASRNSYEQYF
CDR3 DNA: TGTGCCAGCAGAAATTCCTACGAGCAGTACTTC

V gene: TRBV6-5
clone size: once
D gene: .
J gene: TRBJ2-5
CDR3 protein: CASLGGETQYF
CDR3 DNA: TGTGCCAGCCTAGGGGGGGAGACCCAGTACTTC

V gene: TRBV28
clone size: .
D gene: TRBD1
J gene: TRBJ2-1
CDR3 protein: CASSSETGGPYNEQFF
CDR3 DNA: TGTGCCAGCAGTTCAGAAACAGGGGGCCCCTACAATGAGCAGTTCTTC

V gene: TRBV6-1
clone size: .
D gene: .
J gene: TRBJ2-5
CDR3 protein: CASSDRNQGNF
CDR3 DNA: TGTGCCAGCAGTGACCGGAACCAGGGGAACTTC

V gene: TRBV7-8
clone size: few
D gene: .
J gene: TRBJ2-1
CDR3 protein: CASSLLSGHYNEQFF
CDR3 DNA: TGTGCCAGCAGCTTATTGTCGGGCCACTACAATGAGCAGTTCTTC

V gene: TRBV28
clone size: .
D gene: TRBD1
J gene: TRBJ2-2
CDR3 protein: CASISGTGPGELFF
CDR3 DNA: TGTGCCAGCATTTCCGGGACAGGGCCCGGGGAGCTGTTTTTT

V gene: TRBV7-9
clone size: .
D gene: .
J gene: TRBJ2-1
CDR3 protein: CASSNPTVLADEQFF
CDR3 DNA: TGTGCCAGCAGCAACCCTACAGTACTAGCAGATGAGCAGTTCTTC

V gene: TRBV14
clone size: .
D gene: .
J gene: TRBJ2-3
CDR3 protein: CASSQALRSTDTQYF
CDR3 DNA: TGTGCCAGCAGCCAAGCTCTCAGGAGCACAGATACGCAGTATTTT

V gene: TRBV9
clone size: .
D gene: .
J gene: TRBJ2-5
CDR3 protein: CASSPTGGEGETQYF
CDR3 DNA: TGTGCCAGCAGCCCCACGGGCGGCGAAGGAGAGACCCAGTACTTC

V gene: TRBV7-2
clone size: .
D gene: .
J gene: TRBJ2-3
CDR3 protein: CASSLDGRGRSRTDTQYF
CDR3 DNA: TGTGCCAGCAGCTTGGACGGGAGGGGGCGTTCTAGGACAGATACGCAGTATTTT

V gene: TRBV4-1
clone size: .
D gene: TRBD2
J gene: TRBJ2-7
CDR3 protein: CASSQDWGRGDGGSYEQYF
CDR3 DNA: TGCGCCAGCAGCCAAGATTGGGGGAGGGGTGACGGGGGCTCCTACGAGCAGTACTTC